This T cell receptor (beta chain) is drawn from a study of blood T cell repertoires in COVID-19. Turning to the study itself: T cells, B-cell-depleted T cells, or PBMCs supplied cDNA or gDNA.

All enrollees were about 18 to 89 years old and from approximately 25 US areas. The length of the CDR3 is 15 residues. Trimming shortened V by 0 bases and J by 5 bases, and 14 bases separated the two germline ends. Germline V gives CDR1 SGDLS, CDR2 YYNGEE. The repertoire was sequenced with immunoSEQ multiplex PCR; TCRdb's copy has only in-frame clones and lacks some. The table records under 250,000 clones, 85% to 90% of them present only once. As regards this clone: Other nucleotide sequences from this sample produce the same CDR3.

The specimen was PBMCs or T cells enriched from blood (not recorded which). The rearrangement uses TRBV9 and TRBJ2-5; a possible D gene is TRBD2 (6 bases). The sequence was collected from a man between 35 and 55 years old who had recovered from COVID-19. CDR3 residues: CASSVEGGAGETQYF. The CDR3, as DNA: TGTGCCAGCAGCGTAGAAGGAGGGGCGGGCGAGACCCAGTACTTC.